The 18 T cell receptor beta chains presented below share a single source sample, sequenced in a study of T cell responses to AZD1222 COVID-19 vaccine. The protocol was immunoSEQ multiplex PCR, while the TCRdb copy is restricted to in-frame clones and leaves out a portion. Of approximately 150,000 clones listed, around 91% are singletons. This material consisted of peripheral blood, taken on day 0 of AZD1222 vaccination. The receptor source for this set is an adult in good health.

This sequence joins TRBV12-3 or TRBV12-4 and TRBJ2-2; no firm D call. Trimming pared 3 bases from V and 8 bases from J, leaving 7 bases between. This CDR3 is built from 12 residues. The DNA of the CDR3 is TGTGCCAGCAGTTTTTCTGGGGGGGAGCTGTTTTTT. Translation: CASSFSGGELFF.

This chain joins TRBV7-2 and TRBJ2-3; 10 bases fit TRBD1. The trim removed 5 bases at V and 3 bases at J, leaving 2 bases unmatched. The CDR3 has 14 residues. Germline loops: CDR1 SGHTA, CDR2 FQGNSA. CDR3 loop: CASSRGQGTDTQYF. The CDR3 DNA reads TGTGCCAGCAGCCGGGGACAGGGGACAGATACGCAGTATTTT.

The CDR3 reads CASSPPGGEGGYTF. DNA of the CDR3: TGTGCCAGCTCACCTCCCGGAGGGGAGGGTGGCTACACCTTC. The rearrangement joins TRBV18 to TRBJ1-2; D possibly corresponds to TRBD1 (5 bases). The CDR3 totals 14 residues. CDR1 is KGHSH, CDR2 LQKENI, per germline. The germline V and J ends were trimmed by 3 bases and 7 bases, with 15 bases remaining between them.

This clone was found once. This chain connects TRBV2 to TRBJ1-2; D remains ambiguous. Germline CDR1 reads SNHLY; CDR2 reads FYNNEI. This CDR3 has 14 amino acids. V was cut by 4 bases and J by 4 bases, with 13 bases left in between. CDR3 coding DNA: TGTGCCAGCAGTGGTCAGGAAGGATCCTATGGCTACACCTTC. Translating gives CASSGQEGSYGYTF.

The chain has TRBV11-3 and TRBJ2-1, with 14 bases lining up with TRBD2. The CDR3 is 17 residues long. CDR1 is SGHNT, CDR2 YENEEA, per germline. Unmatched junction bases numbered 8, after V lost 3 bases and J lost 7 bases. The CDR3 DNA reads TGTGCCAGCAGCTTCCGCGAGACTAGCGGGAGGGCTAATGAGCAGTTCTTC. Protein sequence: CASSFRETSGRANEQFF. The whole variable domain, filled in from reference TRBV11-3 and TRBJ2-1, reads EAGVVQSPRYKIIEKKQPVAFWCNPISGHNTLYWYLQNLGQGPELLIRYENEEAVDDSQLPKDRFSAERLKGVDSTLKIQPAELGDSAVYLCASSFRETSGRANEQFFGPGTRLTVL.

V gene TRBV28 combines with J gene TRBJ1-5; D unclear. The V gene's germline CDR1 is MDHEN and CDR2 SYDVKM. The CDR3 is 12 amino acids. The V end lost 2 bases, the J end lost 9 bases, and 8 bases lay between the germline ends. This CDR3 reads CASSLSGSPQHF. The DNA of the CDR3 is TGTGCCAGCAGTTTAAGCGGGTCGCCCCAGCATTTT.

The V and J genes are TRBV2 and TRBJ2-5, with 8 bases identical to TRBD2. CDR1 is SNHLY, CDR2 FYNNEI, per germline. Trimming took 2 bases from V and 1 from J; bases not matched to a gene: 3. The CDR3 has 15 residues. This CDR3 reads CASSESLAGQETQYF. CDR3 nucleotide sequence: TGTGCCAGCAGTGAAAGCCTAGCGGGCCAAGAGACCCAGTACTTC. The full variable domain, in which reference TRBV2 and TRBJ2-5 provide the parts outside the CDR3, is EPEVTQTPSHQVTQMGQEVILRCVPISNHLYFYWYRQILGQKVEFLVSFYNNEISEKSEIFDDQFSVERPDGSNFTLKIRSTKLEDSAMYFCASSESLAGQETQYFGPGTRLLVL.

V gene TRBV28 combines with J gene TRBJ2-2; no firm D call. CDR3 length equals 14 residues. Between the trimmed V and J ends, which lost 8 bases and 1 base, there was a span of 11 bases. CDR1 and CDR2 from the germline V gene are MDHEN and SYDVKM. The CDR3 region has the DNA TGTGCCAGCTCCCGGGCCGAGAACACCGGGGAGCTGTTTTTT. It is translated as CASSRAENTGELFF. The full variable domain, rest sourced from reference TRBV28 and TRBJ2-2, is DVKVTQSSRYLVKRTGEKVFLECVQDMDHENMFWYRQDPGLGLRLIYFSYDVKMKEKGDIPEGYSVSREKKERFSLILESASTNQTSMYLCASSRAENTGELFFGEGSRLTVL.

The J gene is TRBJ1-6, the V gene TRBV7-8; 8 nucleotides match TRBD1. V was clipped by 3 bases and J by 6 bases; unmatched bases: 7. Germline V gene sequence: CDR1 SGHVS, CDR2 FQNEAQ. This CDR3 region has 16 residues. The CDR3 reads CASSFRGQGPNSPLHF. The CDR3 DNA sequence: TGTGCCAGCAGCTTTCGAGGACAGGGACCTAATTCACCCCTCCACTTT.

The J gene is TRBJ1-2, the V gene TRBV12-3 or TRBV12-4; perhaps TRBD1 as D (5 bases). CDR3 length equals 13 residues. Between the trimmed V and J ends, which lost 1 base and 4 bases, there was a span of 7 bases. CDR3 nucleotides: TGTGCCAGCAGTTTAGACAGGTTCTATGGCTACACCTTC. Encoded protein: CASSLDRFYGYTF.

This chain joins TRBV5-6 and TRBJ2-3, with a weak D call TRBD2 (5 bases). The germline gives CDR1 SGHDT, CDR2 YYEEEE. Trimming took 3 bases from V and 0 from J, leaving 23 bases between them. CDR3 length: 19 amino acids. CDR3: CASSWGDGRAFTSTDTQYF. The CDR3, as DNA: TGTGCCAGCAGCTGGGGTGATGGGAGAGCCTTCACCAGCACAGATACGCAGTATTTT.

The genes are TRBV6-6 and TRBJ1-4; D possibly corresponds to TRBD1 (6 bases). The CDR3 loop spans 14 amino acids. Germline V gene data show CDR1 as MNHNY and CDR2 as SVGAGI (reference sequence). Trimming took 6 bases from V and 6 from J, leaving 14 bases between them. The CDR3 region is CASRLGQSHEKLFF. The CDR3 DNA reads TGTGCCAGCAGACTTGGACAGAGCCATGAAAAACTGTTTTTT.

The chain recombines TRBV12-3 or TRBV12-4 with TRBJ2-7, with a weak D call TRBD1 (7 bases). This CDR3 is built from 13 residues. Deletions cut 4 bases from V and 5 bases from J, with 12 bases between. The CDR3 DNA reads as TGTGCCAGCAGTTATGGCAGGGGGGACGAGCAGTACTTC. Translating it yields CASSYGRGDEQYF.

The J gene is TRBJ2-1, the V gene TRBV7-2; possible D gene TRBD2, 6 bases. V lost 6 bases and J lost 5, with 29 bases in between. The CDR3 length is 19 residues. Looked up from germline, CDR1 is SGHTA and CDR2 is FQGNSA. The CDR3 sequence is CASSQRVLAATGRHNEQFF. CDR3 bases: TGTGCCAGCAGTCAAAGGGTGTTAGCGGCTACCGGACGGCACAATGAGCAGTTCTTC.

This rearrangement joins TRBV19 to TRBJ2-3, with 8 positions matching TRBD1. Germline CDR1 is LNHDA and CDR2 is SQIVND (reference sequence). V shed 5 bases, J shed 2 bases, and the junction held 12 bases outside the gene matches. The CDR3 runs to 17 residues. The CDR3 sequence: CASSGPGQGGLTDTQYF. As DNA, the CDR3 is TGTGCCAGTAGTGGCCCTGGACAGGGAGGTCTCACAGATACGCAGTATTTT.

The V and J genes are TRBV5-1 and TRBJ2-1; 8 bases line up with TRBD2. The CDR3 is made up of 16 amino acids. Germline V CDR1 and CDR2: SGHRS, YFSETQ. With V trimmed by 3 bases and J by 0 bases, 5 bases remained unmatched. The CDR3 protein is CASSSGLAVSYNEQFF. Here the CDR3 DNA reads TGCGCCAGCAGCTCCGGACTAGCCGTCTCCTACAATGAGCAGTTCTTC. Based on the CDR3 plus reference TRBV5-1 and TRBJ2-1, the full variable domain is KAGVTQTPRYLIKTRGQQVTLSCSPISGHRSVSWYQQTPGQGLQFLFEYFSETQRNKGNFPGRFSGRQFSNSRSEMNVSTLELGDSALYLCASSSGLAVSYNEQFFGPGTRLTVL.

This clone was detected once. This chain connects TRBV7-9 to TRBJ1-2; TRBD1 might be the D (6 bases). The germline V and J ends were trimmed by 2 bases and 4 bases, with 11 bases remaining between them. This CDR3 is built from 14 residues. Germline V CDR1 and CDR2: SEHNR, FQNEAQ (reference sequence). The DNA of the CDR3 is TGTGCCAGCAGCTTAATTGGGGGCTCCTATGGCTACACCTTC. This translates into CASSLIGGSYGYTF.

V and J are TRBV7-3 and TRBJ2-1; D is unclear. This CDR3 comprises 15 residues. The ends were cut back, 2 bases at V and 0 bases at J, with 8 bases in the middle. Germline CDR1 SGHTA, CDR2 FQGTGA. CDR3 in amino acids: CASSLEVSSYNEQFF. CDR3 sequence (DNA): TGTGCCAGCAGCTTAGAGGTTAGCTCCTACAATGAGCAGTTCTTC.